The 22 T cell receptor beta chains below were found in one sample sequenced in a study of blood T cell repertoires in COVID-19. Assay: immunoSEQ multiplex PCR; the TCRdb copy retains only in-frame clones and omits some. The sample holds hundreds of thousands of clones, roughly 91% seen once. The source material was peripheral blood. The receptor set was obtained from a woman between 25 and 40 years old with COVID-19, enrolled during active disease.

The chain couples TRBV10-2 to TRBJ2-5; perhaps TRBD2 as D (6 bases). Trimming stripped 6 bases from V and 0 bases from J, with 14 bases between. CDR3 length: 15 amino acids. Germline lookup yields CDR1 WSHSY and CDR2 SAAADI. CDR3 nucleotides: TGCGCCAGCAGAGATTACCGGGACTACCAAGAGACCCAGTACTTC. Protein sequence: CASRDYRDYQETQYF.

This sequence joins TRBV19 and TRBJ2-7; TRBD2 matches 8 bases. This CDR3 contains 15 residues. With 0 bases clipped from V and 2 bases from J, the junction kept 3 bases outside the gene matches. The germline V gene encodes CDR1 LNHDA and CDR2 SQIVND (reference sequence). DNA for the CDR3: TGTGCCAGTAGTATAGATCGGGAGGGCCCCTACGAGCAGTACTTC. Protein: CASSIDREGPYEQYF.

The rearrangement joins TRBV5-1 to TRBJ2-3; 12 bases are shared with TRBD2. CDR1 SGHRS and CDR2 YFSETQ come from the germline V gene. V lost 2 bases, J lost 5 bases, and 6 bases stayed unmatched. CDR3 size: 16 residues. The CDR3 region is CASSLGLAGGKDTQYF. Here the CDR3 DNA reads TGCGCCAGCAGCTTAGGGCTAGCGGGGGGGAAAGATACGCAGTATTTT.

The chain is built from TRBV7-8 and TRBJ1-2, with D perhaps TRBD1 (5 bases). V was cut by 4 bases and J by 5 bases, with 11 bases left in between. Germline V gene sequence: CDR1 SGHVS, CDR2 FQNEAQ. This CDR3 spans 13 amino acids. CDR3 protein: CASSYSGMYGYTF. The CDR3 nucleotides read TGTGCCAGCAGCTACTCAGGGATGTATGGCTACACCTTC.

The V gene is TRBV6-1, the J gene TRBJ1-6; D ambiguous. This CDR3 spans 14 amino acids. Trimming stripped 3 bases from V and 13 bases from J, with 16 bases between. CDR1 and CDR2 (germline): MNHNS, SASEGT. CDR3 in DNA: TGTGCCAGCAGTGACAGGTGGTTAACTTCTCCCCTCCACTTT. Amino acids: CASSDRWLTSPLHF.

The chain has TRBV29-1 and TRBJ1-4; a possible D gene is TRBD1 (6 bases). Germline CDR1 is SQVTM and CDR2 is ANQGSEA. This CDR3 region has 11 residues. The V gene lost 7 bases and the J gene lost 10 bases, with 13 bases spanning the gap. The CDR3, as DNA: TGCAGCGCTGGGGACACTGGAAAACTGTTTTTT. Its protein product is CSAGDTGKLFF.

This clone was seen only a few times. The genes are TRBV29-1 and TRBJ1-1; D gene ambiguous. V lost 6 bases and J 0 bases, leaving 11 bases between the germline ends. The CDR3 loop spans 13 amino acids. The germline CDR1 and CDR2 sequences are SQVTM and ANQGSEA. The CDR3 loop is CSVVRTMNTEAFF. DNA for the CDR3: TGCAGCGTCGTCAGAACCATGAACACTGAAGCTTTCTTT.

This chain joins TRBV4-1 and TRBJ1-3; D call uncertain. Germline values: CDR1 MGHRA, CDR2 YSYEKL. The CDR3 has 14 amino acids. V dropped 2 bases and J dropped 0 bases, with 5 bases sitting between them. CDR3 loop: CASSQPRSGNTIYF. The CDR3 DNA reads TGCGCCAGCAGCCAACCCCGCTCTGGAAACACCATATATTTT.

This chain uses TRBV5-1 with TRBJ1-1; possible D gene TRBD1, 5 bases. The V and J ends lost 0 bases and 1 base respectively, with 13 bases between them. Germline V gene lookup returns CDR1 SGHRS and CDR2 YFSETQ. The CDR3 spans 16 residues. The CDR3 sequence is CASSLGVAGQNTEAFF. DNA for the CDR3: TGCGCCAGCAGCTTGGGTGTCGCAGGGCAGAACACTGAAGCTTTCTTT. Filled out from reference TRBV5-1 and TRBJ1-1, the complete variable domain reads KAGVTQTPRYLIKTRGQQVTLSCSPISGHRSVSWYQQTPGQGLQFLFEYFSETQRNKGNFPGRFSGRQFSNSRSEMNVSTLELGDSALYLCASSLGVAGQNTEAFFGQGTRLTVV.

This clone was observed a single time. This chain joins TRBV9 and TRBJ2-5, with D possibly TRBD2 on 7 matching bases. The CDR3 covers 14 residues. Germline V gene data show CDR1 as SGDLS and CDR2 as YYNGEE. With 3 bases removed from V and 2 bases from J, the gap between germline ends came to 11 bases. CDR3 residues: CASSGGGAQETQYF. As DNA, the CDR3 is TGTGCCAGCAGCGGAGGGGGGGCACAAGAGACCCAGTACTTC. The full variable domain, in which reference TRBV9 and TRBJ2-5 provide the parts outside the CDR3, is DSGVTQTPKHLITATGQRVTLRCSPRSGDLSVYWYQQSLDQGLQFLIQYYNGEERAKGNILERFSAQQFPDLHSELNLSSLELGDSALYFCASSGGGAQETQYFGPGTRLLVL.

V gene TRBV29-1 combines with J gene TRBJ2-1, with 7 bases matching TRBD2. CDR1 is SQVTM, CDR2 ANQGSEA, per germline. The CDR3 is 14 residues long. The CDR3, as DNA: TGCAACATAGGCGGCGGGAGCTCCTACAATGAGCAGTTCTTC. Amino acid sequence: CNIGGGSSYNEQFF.

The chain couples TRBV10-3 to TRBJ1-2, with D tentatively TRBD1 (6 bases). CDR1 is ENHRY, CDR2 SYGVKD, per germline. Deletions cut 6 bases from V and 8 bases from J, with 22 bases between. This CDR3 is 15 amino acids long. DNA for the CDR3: TGTGCCATCAGCAAGACCGGGCTCAGGGGCGGGGGCTACACCTTC. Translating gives CAISKTGLRGGGYTF.

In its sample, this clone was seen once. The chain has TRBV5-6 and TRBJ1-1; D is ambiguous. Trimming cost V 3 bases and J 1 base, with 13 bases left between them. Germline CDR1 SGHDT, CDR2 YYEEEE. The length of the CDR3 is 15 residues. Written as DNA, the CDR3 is TGTGCCAGCAGCTGGGCGTCCCCGCGGAACACTGAAGCTTTCTTT. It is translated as CASSWASPRNTEAFF.

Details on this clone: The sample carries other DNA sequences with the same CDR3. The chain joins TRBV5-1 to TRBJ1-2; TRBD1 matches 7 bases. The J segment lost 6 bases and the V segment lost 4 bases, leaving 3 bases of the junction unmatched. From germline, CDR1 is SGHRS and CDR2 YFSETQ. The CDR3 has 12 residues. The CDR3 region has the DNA TGCGCCAGCAGCGGAACAGGGGATGGCTACACCTTC. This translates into CASSGTGDGYTF.

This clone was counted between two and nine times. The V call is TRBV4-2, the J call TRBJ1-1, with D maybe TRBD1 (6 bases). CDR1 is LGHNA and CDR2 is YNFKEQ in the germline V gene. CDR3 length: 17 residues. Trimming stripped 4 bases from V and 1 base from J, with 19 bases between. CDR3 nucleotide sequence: TGTGCCAGCAGCCCCCGAGGGGGGGGCGAAGGGAACACTGAAGCTTTCTTT. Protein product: CASSPRGGGEGNTEAFF.

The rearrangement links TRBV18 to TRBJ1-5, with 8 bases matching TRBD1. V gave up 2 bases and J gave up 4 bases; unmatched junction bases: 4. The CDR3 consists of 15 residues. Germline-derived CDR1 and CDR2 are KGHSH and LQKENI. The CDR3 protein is CASSPRTGSNQPQHF. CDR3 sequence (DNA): TGTGCCAGCTCACCAAGGACAGGGTCAAATCAGCCCCAGCATTTT.

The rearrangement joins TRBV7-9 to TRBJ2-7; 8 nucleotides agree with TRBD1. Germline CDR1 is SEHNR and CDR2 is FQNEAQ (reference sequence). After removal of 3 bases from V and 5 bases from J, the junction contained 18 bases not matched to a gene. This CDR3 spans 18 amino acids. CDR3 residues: CASSFVVGSGTGTHEQYF. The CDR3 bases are TGTGCCAGCAGCTTCGTCGTGGGTTCCGGGACAGGAACTCACGAGCAGTACTTC.

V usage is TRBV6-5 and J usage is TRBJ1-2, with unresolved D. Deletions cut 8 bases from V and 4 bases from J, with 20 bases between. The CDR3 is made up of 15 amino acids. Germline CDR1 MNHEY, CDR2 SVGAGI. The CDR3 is CASRENSFSGYGYTF. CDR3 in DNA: TGTGCCAGCCGAGAAAACAGCTTTAGCGGCTATGGCTACACCTTC.

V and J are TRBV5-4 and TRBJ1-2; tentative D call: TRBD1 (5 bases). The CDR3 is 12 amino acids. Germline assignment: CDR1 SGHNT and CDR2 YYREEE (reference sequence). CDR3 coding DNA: TGTGCGGTAATGGAGGGGATCTTGTCCCACACCTTC. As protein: CAVMEGILSHTF.

CDR3 coding DNA: TGTGCCAGCAGTGAAAGGACAGGAGGCACAGATACGCAGTATTTT. Protein product: CASSERTGGTDTQYF. The chain couples TRBV2 to TRBJ2-3; 7 bases line up with TRBD1. The CDR3 has 15 amino acids. Germline V gene sequence: CDR1 SNHLY, CDR2 FYNNEI. V dropped 2 bases and J dropped 1; count of bases not matched to a gene: 3.

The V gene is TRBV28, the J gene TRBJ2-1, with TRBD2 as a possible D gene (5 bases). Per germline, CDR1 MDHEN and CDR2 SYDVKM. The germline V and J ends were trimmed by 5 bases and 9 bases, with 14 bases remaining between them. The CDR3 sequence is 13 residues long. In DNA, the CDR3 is TGTGCCAGCAGTCAACTAGGGTTGCGTGAGCAGTTCTTC. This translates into CASSQLGLREQFF.

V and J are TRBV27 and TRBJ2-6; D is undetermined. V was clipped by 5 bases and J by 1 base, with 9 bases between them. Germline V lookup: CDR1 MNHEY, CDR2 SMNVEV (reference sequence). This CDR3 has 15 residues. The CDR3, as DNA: TGTGCCAGCAGTCAAGCACGATCTGGGGCCAACGTCCTGACTTTC. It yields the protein CASSQARSGANVLTF.